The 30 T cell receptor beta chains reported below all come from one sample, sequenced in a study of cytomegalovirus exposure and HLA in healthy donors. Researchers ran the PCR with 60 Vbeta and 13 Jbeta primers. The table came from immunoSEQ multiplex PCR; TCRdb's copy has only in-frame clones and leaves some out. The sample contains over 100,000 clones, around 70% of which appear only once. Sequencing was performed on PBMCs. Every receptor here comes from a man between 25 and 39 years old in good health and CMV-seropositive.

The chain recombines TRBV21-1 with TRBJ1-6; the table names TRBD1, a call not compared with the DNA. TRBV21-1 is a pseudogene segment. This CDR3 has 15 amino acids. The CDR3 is CATEARTGLHSPLHF. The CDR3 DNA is TGTGCCACCGAAGCGCGGACAGGACTACATTCACCCCTCCACTTT.

The CDR3 region has the DNA TGTGCCTGGAGTGCCAAAGCGGGGGGGCCAGATACGCAGTATTTT. It is translated as CAWSAKAGGPDTQYF. The chain recombines TRBV30 with TRBJ2-3, with 10 bases identical to TRBD2. Germline CDR1 is GTSNPN and CDR2 is SVGIG (reference sequence). V was pared by 1 base and J by 4 bases, with 5 bases of the junction left unmatched. The CDR3 consists of 15 residues.

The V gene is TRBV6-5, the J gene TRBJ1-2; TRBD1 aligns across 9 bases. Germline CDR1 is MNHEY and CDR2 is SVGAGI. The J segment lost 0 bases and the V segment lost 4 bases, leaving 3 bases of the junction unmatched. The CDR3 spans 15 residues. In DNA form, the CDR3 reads TGTGCCAGCAGTTGGGACAGGGCCGCTAACTATGGCTACACCTTC. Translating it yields CASSWDRAANYGYTF.

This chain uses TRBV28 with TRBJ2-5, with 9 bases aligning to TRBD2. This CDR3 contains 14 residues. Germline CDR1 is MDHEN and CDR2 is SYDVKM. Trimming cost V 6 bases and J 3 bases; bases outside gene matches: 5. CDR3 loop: CASSPGLAEETQYF. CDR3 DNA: TGTGCCAGCAGCCCGGGACTAGCCGAAGAGACCCAGTACTTC.

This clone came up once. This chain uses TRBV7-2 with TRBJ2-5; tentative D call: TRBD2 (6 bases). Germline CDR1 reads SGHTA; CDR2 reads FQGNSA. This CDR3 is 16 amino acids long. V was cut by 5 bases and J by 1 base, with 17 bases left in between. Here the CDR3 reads CASSPSLATSQETQYF. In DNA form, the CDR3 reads TGTGCCAGCAGCCCCTCACTAGCTACCTCCCAAGAGACCCAGTACTTC. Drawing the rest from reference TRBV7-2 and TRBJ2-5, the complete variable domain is GAGVSQSPSNKVTEKGKDVELRCDPISGHTALYWYRQSLGQGLEFLIYFQGNSAPDKSGLPSDRFSAERTGGSVSTLTIQRTQQEDSAVYLCASSPSLATSQETQYFGPGTRLLVL.

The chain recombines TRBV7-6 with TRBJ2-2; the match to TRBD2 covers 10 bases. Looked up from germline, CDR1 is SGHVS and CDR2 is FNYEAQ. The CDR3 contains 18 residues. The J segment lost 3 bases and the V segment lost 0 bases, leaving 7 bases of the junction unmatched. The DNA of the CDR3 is TGTGCCAGCAGCTTAGCGTGGACTAGCGGACAATACACCGGGGAGCTGTTTTTT. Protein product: CASSLAWTSGQYTGELFF.

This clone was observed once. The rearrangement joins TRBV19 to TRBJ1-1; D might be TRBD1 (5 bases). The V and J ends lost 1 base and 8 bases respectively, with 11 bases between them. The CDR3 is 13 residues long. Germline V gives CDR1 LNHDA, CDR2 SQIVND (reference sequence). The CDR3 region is CASSIGTRNEAFF. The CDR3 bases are TGTGCCAGTAGTATAGGGACAAGAAACGAAGCTTTCTTT.

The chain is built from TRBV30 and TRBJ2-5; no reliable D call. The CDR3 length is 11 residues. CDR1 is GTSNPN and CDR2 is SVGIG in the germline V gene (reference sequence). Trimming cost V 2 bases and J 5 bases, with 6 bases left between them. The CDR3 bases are TGTGCCTGGAGTCCTCAGGAGACCCAGTACTTC. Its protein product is CAWSPQETQYF.

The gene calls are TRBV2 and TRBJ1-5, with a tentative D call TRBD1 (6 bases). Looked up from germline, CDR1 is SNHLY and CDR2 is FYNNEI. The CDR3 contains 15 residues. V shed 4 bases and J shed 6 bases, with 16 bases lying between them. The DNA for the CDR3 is TGTGCCAGCAGTGTTTCCGTCCCAGGGGTTCAGCCCCAGCATTTT. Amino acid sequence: CASSVSVPGVQPQHF.

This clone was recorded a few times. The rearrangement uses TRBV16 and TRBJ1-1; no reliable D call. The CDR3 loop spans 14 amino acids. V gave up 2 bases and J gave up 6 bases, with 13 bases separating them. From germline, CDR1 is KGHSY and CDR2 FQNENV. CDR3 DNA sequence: TGTGCCAGCAGCCAAAACCCTCTAGGTTCTGAAGCTTTCTTT. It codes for CASSQNPLGSEAFF.

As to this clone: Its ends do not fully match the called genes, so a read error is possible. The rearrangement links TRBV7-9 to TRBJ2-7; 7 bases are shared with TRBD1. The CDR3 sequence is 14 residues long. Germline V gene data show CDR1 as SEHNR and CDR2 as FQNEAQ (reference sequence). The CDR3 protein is CSSSLHQGVTEQYF. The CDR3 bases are TGTTCCAGCAGCTTACATCAGGGGGTAACCGAGCAGTACTTC.

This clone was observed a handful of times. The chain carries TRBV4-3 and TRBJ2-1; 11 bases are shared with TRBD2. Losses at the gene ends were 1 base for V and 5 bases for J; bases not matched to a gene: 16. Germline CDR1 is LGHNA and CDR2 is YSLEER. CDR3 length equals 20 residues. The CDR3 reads CASSQVYSGGLAGGHNEQFF. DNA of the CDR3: TGCGCCAGCAGCCAAGTTTATAGTGGGGGCCTAGCGGGGGGACACAATGAGCAGTTCTTC.

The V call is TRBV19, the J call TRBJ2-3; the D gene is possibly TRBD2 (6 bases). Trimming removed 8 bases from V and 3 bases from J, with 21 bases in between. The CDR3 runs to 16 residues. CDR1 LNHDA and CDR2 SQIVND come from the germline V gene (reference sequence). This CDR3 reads CASGPGSSGRTDTQYF. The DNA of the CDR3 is TGTGCCAGTGGCCCTGGTTCCTCGGGGAGGACAGATACGCAGTATTTT.

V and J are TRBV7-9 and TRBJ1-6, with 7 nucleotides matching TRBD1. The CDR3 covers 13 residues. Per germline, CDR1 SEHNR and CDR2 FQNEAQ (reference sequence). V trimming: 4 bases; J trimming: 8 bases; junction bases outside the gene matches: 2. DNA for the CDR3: TGTGCCAGCAGCTCTACAGGGGATTCACCCCTCCACTTT. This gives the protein CASSSTGDSPLHF.

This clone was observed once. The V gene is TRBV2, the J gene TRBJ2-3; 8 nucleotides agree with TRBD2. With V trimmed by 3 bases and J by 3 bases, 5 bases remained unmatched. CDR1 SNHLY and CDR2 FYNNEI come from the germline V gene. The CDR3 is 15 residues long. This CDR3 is CASSEGLVGTDTQYF. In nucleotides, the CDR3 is TGTGCCAGCAGTGAGGGACTAGTGGGGACAGATACGCAGTATTTT.

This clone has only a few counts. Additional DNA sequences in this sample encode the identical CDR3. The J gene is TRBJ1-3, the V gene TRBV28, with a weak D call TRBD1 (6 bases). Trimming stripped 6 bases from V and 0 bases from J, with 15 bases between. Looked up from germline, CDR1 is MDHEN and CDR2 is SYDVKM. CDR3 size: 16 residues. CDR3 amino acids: CASSSPGHLSGNTIYF. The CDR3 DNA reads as TGTGCCAGCAGCAGTCCGGGACACCTCTCTGGAAACACCATATATTTT.

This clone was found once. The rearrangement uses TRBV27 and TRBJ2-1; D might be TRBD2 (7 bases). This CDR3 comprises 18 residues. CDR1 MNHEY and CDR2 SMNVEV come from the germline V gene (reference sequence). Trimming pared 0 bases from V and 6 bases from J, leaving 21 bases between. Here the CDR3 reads CASSLSTASGGKGNEQFF. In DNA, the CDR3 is TGTGCCAGCAGTTTATCTACCGCGTCGGGGGGCAAGGGCAATGAGCAGTTCTTC.

CDR3 loop: CASSPVSSYNEQFF. The CDR3 DNA sequence: TGTGCCAGCAGTCCGGTGAGCTCCTACAATGAGCAGTTCTTC. This chain links TRBV11-2 with TRBJ2-1, with D unclear. Looked up from germline, CDR1 is SGHAT and CDR2 is FQNNGV. V gave up 6 bases and J gave up 0 bases, with 9 bases separating them. The CDR3 sequence is 14 residues long.

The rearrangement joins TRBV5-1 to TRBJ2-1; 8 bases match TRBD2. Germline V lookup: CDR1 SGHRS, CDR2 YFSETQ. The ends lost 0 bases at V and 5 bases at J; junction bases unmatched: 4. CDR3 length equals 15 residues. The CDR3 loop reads CASSLGGTRNNEQFF. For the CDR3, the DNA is TGCGCCAGCAGCTTGGGAGGGACTAGAAACAATGAGCAGTTCTTC.

The CDR3 DNA is TGTGCCAGCAGAAATCCCGGCGGGCGCACCGGGGAGCTGTTTTTT. Amino acid sequence: CASRNPGGRTGELFF. J is TRBJ2-2 and V is TRBV6-5; D might be TRBD2 (5 bases). Trimming removed 6 bases from V and 4 bases from J, with 15 bases in between. The germline gives CDR1 MNHEY, CDR2 SVGAGI. CDR3 length equals 15 residues.

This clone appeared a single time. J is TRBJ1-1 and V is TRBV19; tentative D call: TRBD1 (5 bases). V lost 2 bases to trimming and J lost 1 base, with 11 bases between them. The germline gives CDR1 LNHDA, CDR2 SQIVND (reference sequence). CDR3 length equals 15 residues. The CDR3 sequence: CASSIMPRENTEAFF. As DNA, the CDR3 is TGTGCCAGTAGTATAATGCCCAGGGAGAACACTGAAGCTTTCTTT.

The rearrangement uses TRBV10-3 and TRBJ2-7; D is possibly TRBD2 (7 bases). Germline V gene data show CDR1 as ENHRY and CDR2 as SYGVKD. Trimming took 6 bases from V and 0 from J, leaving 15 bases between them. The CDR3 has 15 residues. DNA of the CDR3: TGTGCCATCAGGGAGGGGGGGTCCCTCTCCTACGAGCAGTACTTC. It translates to CAIREGGSLSYEQYF.

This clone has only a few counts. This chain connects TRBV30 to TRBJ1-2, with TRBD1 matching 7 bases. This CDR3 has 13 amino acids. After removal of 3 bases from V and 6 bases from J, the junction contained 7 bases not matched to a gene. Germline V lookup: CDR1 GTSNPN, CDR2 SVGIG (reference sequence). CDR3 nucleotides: TGTGCCTGGAGCCGGGACAGCCCCCATGGCTACACCTTC. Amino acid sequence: CAWSRDSPHGYTF. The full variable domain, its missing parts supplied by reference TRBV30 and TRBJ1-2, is SQTIHQWPATLVQPVGSPLSLECTVEGTSNPNLYWYRQAAGRGLQLLFYSVGIGQISSEVPQNLSASRPQDRQFILSSKKLLLSDSGFYLCAWSRDSPHGYTFGSGTRLTVV.

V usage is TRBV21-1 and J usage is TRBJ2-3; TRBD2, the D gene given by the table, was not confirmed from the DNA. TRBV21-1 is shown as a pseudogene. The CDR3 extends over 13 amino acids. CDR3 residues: CASSKVESDTQYF. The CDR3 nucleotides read TGTGCCAGCAGCAAAGTGGAGTCTGATACGCAGTATTTT.

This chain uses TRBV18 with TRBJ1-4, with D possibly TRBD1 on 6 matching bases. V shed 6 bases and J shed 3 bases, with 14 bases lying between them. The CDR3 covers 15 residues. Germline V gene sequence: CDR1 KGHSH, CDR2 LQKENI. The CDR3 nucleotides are TGTGCCAGCTCTCTCACAGGGTTGCCTAATGAAAAACTGTTTTTT. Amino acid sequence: CASSLTGLPNEKLFF.

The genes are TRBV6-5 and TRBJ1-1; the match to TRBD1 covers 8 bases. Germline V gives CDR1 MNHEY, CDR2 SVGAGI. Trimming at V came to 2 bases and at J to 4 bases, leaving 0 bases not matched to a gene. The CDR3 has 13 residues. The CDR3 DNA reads TGTGCCAGCAGTTACGGGACAGGCACTGAAGCTTTCTTT. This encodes CASSYGTGTEAFF.

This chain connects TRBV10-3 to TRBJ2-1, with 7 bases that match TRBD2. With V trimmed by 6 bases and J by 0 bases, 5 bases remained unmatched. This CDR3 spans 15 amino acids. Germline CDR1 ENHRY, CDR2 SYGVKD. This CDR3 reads CAISPGGSSYNEQFF. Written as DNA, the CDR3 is TGTGCCATCAGCCCGGGGGGTTCCTCCTACAATGAGCAGTTCTTC.

The CDR3 loop reads CSVSGGLAGLNTGELFF. The CDR3 region has the DNA TGCAGCGTTTCCGGGGGACTAGCGGGGTTGAACACCGGGGAGCTGTTTTTT. V usage is TRBV29-1 and J usage is TRBJ2-2, with 13 bases lining up with TRBD2. V lost 5 bases, J lost 1 base, and 7 bases stayed unmatched. This CDR3 comprises 17 residues. From germline, CDR1 is SQVTM and CDR2 ANQGSEA.

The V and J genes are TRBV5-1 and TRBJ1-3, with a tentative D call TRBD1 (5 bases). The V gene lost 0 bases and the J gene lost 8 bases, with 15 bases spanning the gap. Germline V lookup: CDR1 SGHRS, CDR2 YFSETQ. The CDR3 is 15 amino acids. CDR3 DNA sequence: TGCGCCAGCAGCTTGGAAGGGGCCCTCGGCCACACCATATATTTT. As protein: CASSLEGALGHTIYF. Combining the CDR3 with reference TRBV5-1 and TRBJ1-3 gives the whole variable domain KAGVTQTPRYLIKTRGQQVTLSCSPISGHRSVSWYQQTPGQGLQFLFEYFSETQRNKGNFPGRFSGRQFSNSRSEMNVSTLELGDSALYLCASSLEGALGHTIYFGEGSWLTVV.

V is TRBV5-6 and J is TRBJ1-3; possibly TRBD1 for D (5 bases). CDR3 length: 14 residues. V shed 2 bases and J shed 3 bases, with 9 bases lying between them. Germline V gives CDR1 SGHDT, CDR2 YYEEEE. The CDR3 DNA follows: TGTGCCAGCAGCTTCGGGCAGGGTGGAAACACCATATATTTT. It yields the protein CASSFGQGGNTIYF.